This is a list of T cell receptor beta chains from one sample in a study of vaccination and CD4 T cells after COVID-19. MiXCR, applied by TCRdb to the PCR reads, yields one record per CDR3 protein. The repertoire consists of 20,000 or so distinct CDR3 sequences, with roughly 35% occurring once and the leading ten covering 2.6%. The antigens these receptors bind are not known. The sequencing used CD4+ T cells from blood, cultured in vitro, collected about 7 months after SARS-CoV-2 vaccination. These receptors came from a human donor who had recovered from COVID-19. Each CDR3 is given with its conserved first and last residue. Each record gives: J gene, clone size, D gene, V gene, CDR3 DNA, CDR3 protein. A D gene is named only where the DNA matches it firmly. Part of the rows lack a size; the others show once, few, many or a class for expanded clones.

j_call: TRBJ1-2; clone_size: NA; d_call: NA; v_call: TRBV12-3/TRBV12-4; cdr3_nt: TGTGCCAGCAGTTTTAGCCAGGGGCATGGCTACACCTTC; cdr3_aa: CASSFSQGHGYTF
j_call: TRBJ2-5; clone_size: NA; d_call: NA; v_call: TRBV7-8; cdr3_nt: TGTGCCAGCAGCCTCCAGGAGACCCAGTACTTC; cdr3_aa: CASSLQETQYF
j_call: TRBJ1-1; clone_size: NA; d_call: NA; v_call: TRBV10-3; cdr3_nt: TGTGCCATCAGAGAACGGGGTAACACTGAAGCTTTCTTT; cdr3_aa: CAIRERGNTEAFF
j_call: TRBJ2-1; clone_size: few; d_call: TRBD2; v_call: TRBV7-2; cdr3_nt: TGTGCCAGCAGCTTCGCCGGGACTAGCGGTGATGAGCAGTTCTTC; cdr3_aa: CASSFAGTSGDEQFF
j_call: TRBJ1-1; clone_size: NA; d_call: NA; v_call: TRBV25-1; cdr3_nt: TGTGCCAGCAGTCACACACAATGGACTGAAGCTTTCTTT; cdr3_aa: CASSHTQWTEAFF
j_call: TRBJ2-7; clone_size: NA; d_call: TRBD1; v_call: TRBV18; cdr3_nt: TGTGCCAGCTCACCAGGCGGCGCAGGGGGTTACTACGAGCAGTACTTC; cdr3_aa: CASSPGGAGGYYEQYF
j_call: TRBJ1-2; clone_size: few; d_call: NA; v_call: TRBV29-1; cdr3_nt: TGCAGCGTTTGGGCAGGGAGTGCTTATGGCTACACCTTC; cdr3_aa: CSVWAGSAYGYTF
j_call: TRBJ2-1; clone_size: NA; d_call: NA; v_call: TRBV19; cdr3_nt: TGTGCCAGTAGTAAAGGCGGGATCGGCGCTGAGCAGTTCTTC; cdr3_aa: CASSKGGIGAEQFF
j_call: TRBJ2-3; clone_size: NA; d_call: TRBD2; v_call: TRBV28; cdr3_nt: TGTGCCAGCAGTCTAGCGGGAGGTTTTAACCTCCCTAGCACAGATACGCAGTATTTT; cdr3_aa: CASSLAGGFNLPSTDTQYF
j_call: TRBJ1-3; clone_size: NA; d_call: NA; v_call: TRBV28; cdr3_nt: TGTGCCAGCAGTGGGCAAAACACCATATATTTT; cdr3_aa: CASSGQNTIYF
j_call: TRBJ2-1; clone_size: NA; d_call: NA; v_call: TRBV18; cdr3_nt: TGTGCCAGCTCTCCGGGGAGTAGATCCTACAATGAGCAGTTCTTC; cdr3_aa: CASSPGSRSYNEQFF
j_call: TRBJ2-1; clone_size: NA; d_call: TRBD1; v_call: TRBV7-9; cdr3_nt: TGTGCCAGCAGTTCAGGCTGGGATCAGAGGGGGCCTTTTCGAGAGCAGTTCTTC; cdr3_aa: CASSSGWDQRGPFREQFF
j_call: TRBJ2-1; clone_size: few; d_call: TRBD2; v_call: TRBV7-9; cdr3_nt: TGTGCCAGCAGCTTAGTGGCGGGAGTGAGTTACAATGAGCAGTTCTTC; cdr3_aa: CASSLVAGVSYNEQFF
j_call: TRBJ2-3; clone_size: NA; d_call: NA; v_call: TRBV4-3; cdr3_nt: TGCGCCAGCAGCCAAAACAGCGGAGCAGGGGATACGCAGTATTTT; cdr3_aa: CASSQNSGAGDTQYF
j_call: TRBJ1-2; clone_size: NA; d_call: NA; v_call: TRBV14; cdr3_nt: TGTGCCAGCAGCCAAAGACAGAATTATGGCTACACCTTC; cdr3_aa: CASSQRQNYGYTF
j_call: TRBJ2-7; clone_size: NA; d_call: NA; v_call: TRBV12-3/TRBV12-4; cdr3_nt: TGTGCCAGCAGTCGACTCAGCTCCTACGAGCAGTACTTC; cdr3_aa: CASSRLSSYEQYF
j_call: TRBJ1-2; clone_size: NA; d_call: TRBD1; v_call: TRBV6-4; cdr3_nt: TGTGCCAGCAGGCCTCCCGGCGGGACAGGGGGCTATGGCTACACCTTC; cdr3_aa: CASRPPGGTGGYGYTF
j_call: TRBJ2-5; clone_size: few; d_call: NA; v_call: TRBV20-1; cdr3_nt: TGCAGTGCTAGAACGTTCCGCCGAGCGGTACTAGAGACCCAGTACTTC; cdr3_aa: CSARTFRRAVLETQYF
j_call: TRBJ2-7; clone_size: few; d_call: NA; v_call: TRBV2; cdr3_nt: TGTGCCAGCAGTGGGCTAGCTCCCTACGAGCAGTACTTC; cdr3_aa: CASSGLAPYEQYF
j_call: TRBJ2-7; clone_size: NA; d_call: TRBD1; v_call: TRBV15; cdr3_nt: TGTGCCACCAGCAGAAATCCGGGACAGGGGGGGGCTGAGCAGTACTTC; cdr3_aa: CATSRNPGQGGAEQYF
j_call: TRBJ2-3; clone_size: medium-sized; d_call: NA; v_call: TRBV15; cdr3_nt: TGTGCCACCAGCCCTCGACTAGTTCTTGATACGCAGTATTTT; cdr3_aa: CATSPRLVLDTQYF
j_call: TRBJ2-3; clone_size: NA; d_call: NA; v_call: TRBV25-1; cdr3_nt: TGTGCCAGCAGTGAATACGGCGGGGCACGGAGGCAGTATTTT; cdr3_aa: CASSEYGGARRQYF
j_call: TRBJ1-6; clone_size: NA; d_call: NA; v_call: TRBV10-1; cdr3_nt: TGCGCCAGCCAAAGGGCCGAAAATTCACCCCTCCACTTT; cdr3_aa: CASQRAENSPLHF
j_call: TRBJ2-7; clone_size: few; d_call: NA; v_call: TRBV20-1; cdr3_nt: TGCAGTGCCACAAGTGGGCTAGCTTCCCACGAGCAGTACTTC; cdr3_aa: CSATSGLASHEQYF
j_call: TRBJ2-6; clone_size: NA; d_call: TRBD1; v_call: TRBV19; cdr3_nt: TGTGCCAGTAGTAGAGGACAGGATCGAGGTGGGGCCAACGTCCTGACTTTC; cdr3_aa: CASSRGQDRGGANVLTF
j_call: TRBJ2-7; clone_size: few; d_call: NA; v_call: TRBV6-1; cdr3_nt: TGTGCCAGCAGCCGGACAGTCGACGAGCAGTACTTC; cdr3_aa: CASSRTVDEQYF
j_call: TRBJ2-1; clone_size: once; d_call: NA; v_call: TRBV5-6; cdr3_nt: TGTGCCAGCAGCTTGTTTGGCCTAAGATCCTACAATGAGCAGTTCTTC; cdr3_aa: CASSLFGLRSYNEQFF
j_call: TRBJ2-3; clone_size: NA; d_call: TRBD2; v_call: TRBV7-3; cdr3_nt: TGTGCCAGCAGCTTTGGGCTAGCGGGAGTAGATACGCAGTATTTT; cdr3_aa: CASSFGLAGVDTQYF
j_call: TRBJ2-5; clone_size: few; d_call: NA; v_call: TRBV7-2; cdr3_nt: TGTGCCAGCAGCGAACAGGAGACCCAGTACTTC; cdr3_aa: CASSEQETQYF
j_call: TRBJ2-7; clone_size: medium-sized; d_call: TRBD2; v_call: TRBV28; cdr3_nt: TGTGCCAGCAGTTCCCTCGGAGGGAGGGGAGAGGGCGAGCAGTACTTC; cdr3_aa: CASSSLGGRGEGEQYF
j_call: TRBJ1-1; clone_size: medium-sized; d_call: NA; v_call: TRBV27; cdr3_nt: TGTGCCAGCAGTGCCAGGAGGGGAAGGGATACTGAAGCTTTCTTT; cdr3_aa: CASSARRGRDTEAFF
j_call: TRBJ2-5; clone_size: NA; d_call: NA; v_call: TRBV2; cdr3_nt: TGTGCCAGCAGTGAAAGCCGGAGCCAAGAGACCCAGTACTTC; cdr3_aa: CASSESRSQETQYF